This T cell receptor (beta chain) was found in a study of CD8+ T cells in alopecia areata. Background on the study: A regimen of oral tofacitinib, 5 to 10 mg twice daily, was given to treated patients. Tofacitinib administration persisted for 6 to 18 months, succeeded by 6 months off drug.

This clone showed up just once. Trimming removed 8 bases at V and 1 base at J, with 8 bases between. Germline lookup yields CDR1 MNHEY and CDR2 SMNVEV (reference sequence). This CDR3 has 12 amino acids. Sequencing used cDNA as its template, made by extracting RNA and reverse transcribing it. TCRdb's table, derived via immunoSEQ multiplex PCR, lists solely in-frame clones and lacks some. The table has some 180,000 clones, almost 65% seen once. The sample was CD4+ T cells sorted from blood, taken at week 0. The clonotype was recovered from a human donor with alopecia areata. This rearrangement joins TRBV27 to TRBJ1-2; possible D gene TRBD1, 5 bases. The CDR3 nucleotides read TGTGCCAGCGGACACCTTAACTATGGCTACACCTTC. Amino acids: CASGHLNYGYTF.